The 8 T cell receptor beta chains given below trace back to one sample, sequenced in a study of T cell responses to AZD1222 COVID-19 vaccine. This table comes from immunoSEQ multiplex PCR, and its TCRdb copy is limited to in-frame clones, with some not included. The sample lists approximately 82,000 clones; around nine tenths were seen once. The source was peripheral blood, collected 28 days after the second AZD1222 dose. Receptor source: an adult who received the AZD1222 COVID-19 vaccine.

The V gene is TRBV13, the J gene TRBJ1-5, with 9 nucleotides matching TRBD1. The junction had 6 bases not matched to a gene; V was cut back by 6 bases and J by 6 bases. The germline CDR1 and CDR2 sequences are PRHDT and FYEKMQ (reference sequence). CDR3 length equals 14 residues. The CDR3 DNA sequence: TGTGCCAGCAGTCGTGGGACAGGGCTTCAGCCCCAGCATTTT. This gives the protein CASSRGTGLQPQHF.

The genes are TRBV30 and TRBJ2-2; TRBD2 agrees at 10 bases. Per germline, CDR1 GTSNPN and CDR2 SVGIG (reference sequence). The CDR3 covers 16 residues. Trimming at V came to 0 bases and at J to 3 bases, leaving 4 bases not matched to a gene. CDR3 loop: CAWSVGAGGYTGELFF. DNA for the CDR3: TGTGCCTGGAGTGTAGGAGCGGGGGGGTACACCGGGGAGCTGTTTTTT.

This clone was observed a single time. The CDR3 here is CASSQDWASAGAFF. CDR3 sequence (DNA): TGTGCCAGCAGCCAAGATTGGGCCTCCGCGGGGGCTTTCTTT. The chain links TRBV4-2 to TRBJ1-1; D unresolved. Germline V gene lookup returns CDR1 LGHNA and CDR2 YNFKEQ. The V and J ends lost 0 bases and 11 bases respectively, with 16 bases between them. The CDR3 runs to 14 residues.

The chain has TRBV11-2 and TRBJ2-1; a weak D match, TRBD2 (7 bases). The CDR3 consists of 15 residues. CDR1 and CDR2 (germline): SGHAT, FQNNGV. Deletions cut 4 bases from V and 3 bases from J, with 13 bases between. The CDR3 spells CASSWEGDIYNEQFF. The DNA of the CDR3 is TGTGCCAGCAGCTGGGAGGGGGACATCTACAATGAGCAGTTCTTC.

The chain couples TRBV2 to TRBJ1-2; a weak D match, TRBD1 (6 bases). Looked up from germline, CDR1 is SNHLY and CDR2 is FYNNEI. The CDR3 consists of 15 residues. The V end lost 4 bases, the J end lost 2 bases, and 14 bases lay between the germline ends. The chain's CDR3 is CASSGGQPYNYGYTF. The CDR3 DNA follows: TGTGCCAGCAGTGGAGGACAGCCCTACAACTATGGCTACACCTTC.

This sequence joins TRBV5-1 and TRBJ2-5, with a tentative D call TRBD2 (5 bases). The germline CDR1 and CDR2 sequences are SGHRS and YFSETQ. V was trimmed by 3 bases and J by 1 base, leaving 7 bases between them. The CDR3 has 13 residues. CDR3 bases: TGCGCCAGCAGCTGGAGGTCCCAAGAGACCCAGTACTTC. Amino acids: CASSWRSQETQYF.

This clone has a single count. CDR3 loop: CASSSDRVYGYTF. In nucleotides, the CDR3 is TGTGCCAGCAGCTCTGACAGGGTCTATGGCTACACCTTC. This rearrangement joins TRBV11-2 to TRBJ1-2; 7 nucleotides align to TRBD1. Per germline, CDR1 SGHAT and CDR2 FQNNGV. V lost 4 bases and J lost 4; bases outside the gene matches: 3. The CDR3 is made up of 13 amino acids.

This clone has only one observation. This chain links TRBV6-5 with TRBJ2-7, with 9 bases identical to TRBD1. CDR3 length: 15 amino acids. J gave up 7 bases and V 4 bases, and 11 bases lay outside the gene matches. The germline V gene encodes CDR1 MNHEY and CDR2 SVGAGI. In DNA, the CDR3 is TGTGCCAGCAGTTCCCACCGGACAGGGGAGAGGGAGCAGTACTTC. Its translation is CASSSHRTGEREQYF.